Sequencing of this T cell receptor beta chain was carried out in a study of cytomegalovirus exposure and HLA in healthy donors. Study results and limitations: Among the sequence variants, a highly shared cluster was likely an artifact of sequencing. In most subjects, TCR beta sequences reportedly gave accurate predictions of HLA-A and HLA-B alleles. Some V segments (TRBV6-2 and TRBV6-3 among them) were excluded as indistinguishable.

The CDR3 is 14 residues long. The junction had 3 bases not matched to a gene; V was cut back by 3 bases and J by 3 bases. Germline V gene data show CDR1 as SGHTA and CDR2 as FQGTGA. This clone turned up a few times. Its matching antigen is unknown. It was with 60 Vbeta and 13 Jbeta primers that the PCR ran. Data came from immunoSEQ multiplex PCR; TCRdb stores just in-frame clones and leaves some out. The sample has about 190,000 clones, around 75% seen once; the top ten hold over 1.5%. The genes are TRBV7-3 and TRBJ1-2; 8 positions agree with TRBD1. This clonotype was obtained from a woman aged 30 to 39 in good health and CMV-seronegative. The sequencing sample was made of PBMCs. CDR3 DNA sequence: TGTGCCAGCAGCTTCGCAGGGGGCGACTATGGCTACACCTTC. This gives the protein CASSFAGGDYGYTF.